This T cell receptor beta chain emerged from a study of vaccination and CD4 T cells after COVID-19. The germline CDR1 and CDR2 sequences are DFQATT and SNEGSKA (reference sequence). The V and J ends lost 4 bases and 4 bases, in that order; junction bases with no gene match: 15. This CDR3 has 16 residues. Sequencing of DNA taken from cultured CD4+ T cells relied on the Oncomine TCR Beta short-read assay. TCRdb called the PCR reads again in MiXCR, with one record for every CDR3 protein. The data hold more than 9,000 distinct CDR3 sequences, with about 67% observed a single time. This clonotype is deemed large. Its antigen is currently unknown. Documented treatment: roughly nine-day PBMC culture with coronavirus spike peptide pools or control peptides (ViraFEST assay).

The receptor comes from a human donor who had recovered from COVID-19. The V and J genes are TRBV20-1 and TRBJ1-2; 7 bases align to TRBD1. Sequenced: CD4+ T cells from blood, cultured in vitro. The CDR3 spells CSAIKGGDSFPYGYTF. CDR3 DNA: TGCAGTGCTATAAAAGGGGGGGACAGCTTCCCCTATGGCTACACCTTC.